Listed here is a single T cell receptor beta chain. Its cognate antigen is unknown. These data are taken from a study of cytomegalovirus exposure and HLA in healthy donors. Notes on the study in general: The study put roughly 160 TCR beta chains on its list as cytomegalovirus-associated.

Sequencing was performed with immunoSEQ multiplex PCR; in TCRdb, only in-frame clones are kept and a portion is missing. The sample includes roughly 70,000 clones, 95% to 98% of them seen just once. V dropped 0 bases and J dropped 3; count of bases not matched to a gene: 4. The CDR3 spans 15 residues. The germline gives CDR1 SGHNT, CDR2 YYREEE (reference sequence). This clonotype was sampled from a woman in her late teens or twenties in good health and CMV-seropositive. Sequenced sample: PBMCs. The chain couples TRBV5-4 to TRBJ2-7; TRBD2 matches 9 bases. The chain's CDR3 is CASSLGLAEGYEQYF. The CDR3 coding sequence is TGTGCCAGCAGCTTGGGACTAGCGGAGGGCTACGAGCAGTACTTC.